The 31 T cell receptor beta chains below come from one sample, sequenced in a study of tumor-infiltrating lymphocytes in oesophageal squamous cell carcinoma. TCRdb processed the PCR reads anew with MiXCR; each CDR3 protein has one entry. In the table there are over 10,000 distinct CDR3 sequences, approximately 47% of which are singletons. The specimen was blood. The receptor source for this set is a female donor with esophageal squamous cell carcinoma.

The CDR3 DNA reads as TGTGCCAGCAGCTTAAGGAGCCAGGGAAACGAAAAACTGTTTTTT. Residues: CASSLRSQGNEKLFF. The chain joins TRBV11-1 to TRBJ1-4; the D gene is possibly TRBD1 (5 bases). The CDR3 is 15 residues long. CDR1 is SGHAT and CDR2 is FQDESV in the germline V gene (reference sequence). V was pared by 2 bases and J by 8 bases, with 15 bases between.

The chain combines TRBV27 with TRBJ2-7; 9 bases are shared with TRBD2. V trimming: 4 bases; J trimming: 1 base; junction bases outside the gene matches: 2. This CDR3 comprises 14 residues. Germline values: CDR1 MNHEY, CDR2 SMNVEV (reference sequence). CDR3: CASSSLAGSYEQYF. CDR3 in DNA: TGTGCCAGCAGTTCTCTAGCGGGATCCTACGAGCAGTACTTC.

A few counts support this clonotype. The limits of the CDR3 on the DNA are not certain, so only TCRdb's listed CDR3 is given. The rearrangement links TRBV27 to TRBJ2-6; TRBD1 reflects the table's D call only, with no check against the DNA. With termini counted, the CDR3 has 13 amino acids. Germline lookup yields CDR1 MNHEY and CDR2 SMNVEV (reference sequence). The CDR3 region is CANRTGKWLHLRF.

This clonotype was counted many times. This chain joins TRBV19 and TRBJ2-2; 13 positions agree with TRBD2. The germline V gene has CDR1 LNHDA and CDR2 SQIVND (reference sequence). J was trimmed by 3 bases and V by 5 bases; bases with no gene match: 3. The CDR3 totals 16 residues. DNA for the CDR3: TGTGCCAGTAGTCGGACTAGCGGGGGATACACCGGGGAGCTGTTTTTT. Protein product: CASSRTSGGYTGELFF. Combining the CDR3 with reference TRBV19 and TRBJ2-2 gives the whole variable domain DGGITQSPKYLFRKEGQNVTLSCEQNLNHDAMYWYRQDPGQGLRLIYYSQIVNDFQKGDIAEGYSVSREKKESFPLTVTSAQKNPTAFYLCASSRTSGGYTGELFFGEGSRLTVL.

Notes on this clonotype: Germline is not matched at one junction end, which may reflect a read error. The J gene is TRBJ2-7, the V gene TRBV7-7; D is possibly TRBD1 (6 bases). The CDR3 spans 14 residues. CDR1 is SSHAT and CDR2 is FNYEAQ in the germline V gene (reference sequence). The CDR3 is CASSLEGDPYEQYF. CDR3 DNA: TGTGCTAGCAGCTTAGAGGGGGACCCCTACGAGCAGTACTTC. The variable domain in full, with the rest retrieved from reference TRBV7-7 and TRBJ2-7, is GAGVSQSPRYKVTKRGQDVTLRCDPISSHATLYWYQQALGQGPEFLTYFNYEAQPDKSGLPSDRFSAERPEGSISTLTIQRTEQRDSAMYRCASSLEGDPYEQYFGPGTRLTVT.

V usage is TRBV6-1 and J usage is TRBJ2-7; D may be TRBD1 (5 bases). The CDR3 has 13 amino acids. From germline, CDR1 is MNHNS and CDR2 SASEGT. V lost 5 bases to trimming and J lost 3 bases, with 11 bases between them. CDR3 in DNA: TGTGCCAGCAGTACCTACCAGGGCTACGAGCAGTACTTC. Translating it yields CASSTYQGYEQYF.

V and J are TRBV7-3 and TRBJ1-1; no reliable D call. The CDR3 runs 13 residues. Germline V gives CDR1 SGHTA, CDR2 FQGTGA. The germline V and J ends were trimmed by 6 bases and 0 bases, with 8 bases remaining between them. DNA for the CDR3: TGTGCCAGCAGACGGCAGCTGAACACTGAAGCTTTCTTT. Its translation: CASRRQLNTEAFF.

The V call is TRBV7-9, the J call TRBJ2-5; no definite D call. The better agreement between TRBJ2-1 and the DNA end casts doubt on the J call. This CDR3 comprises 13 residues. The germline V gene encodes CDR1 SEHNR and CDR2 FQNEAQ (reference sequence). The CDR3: CASRTESWDEQFF. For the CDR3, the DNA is TGTGCCAGCAGAACCGAAAGCTGGGATGAGCAGTTCTTC.

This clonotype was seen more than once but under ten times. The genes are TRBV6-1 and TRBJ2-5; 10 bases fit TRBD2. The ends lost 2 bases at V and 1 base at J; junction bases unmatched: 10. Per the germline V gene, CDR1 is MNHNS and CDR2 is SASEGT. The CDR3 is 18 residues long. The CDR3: CASSEWPSGSGIQETQYF. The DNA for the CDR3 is TGTGCCAGCAGTGAATGGCCTAGCGGGAGCGGGATCCAAGAGACCCAGTACTTC.

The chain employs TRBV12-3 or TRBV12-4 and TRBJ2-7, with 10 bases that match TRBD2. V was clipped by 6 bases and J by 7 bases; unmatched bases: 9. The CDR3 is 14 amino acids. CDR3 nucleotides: TGTGCCAGCAGGCCGAGCGGGAGGGCCGGAGAGCAGTACTTC. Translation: CASRPSGRAGEQYF.

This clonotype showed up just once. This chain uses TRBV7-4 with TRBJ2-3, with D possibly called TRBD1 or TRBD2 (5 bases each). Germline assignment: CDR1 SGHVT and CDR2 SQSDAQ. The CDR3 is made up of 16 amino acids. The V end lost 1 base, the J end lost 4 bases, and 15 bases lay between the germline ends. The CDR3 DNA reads TGTGCCAGCAGCTTAGGGACACGGGGTCGGGCAGATACGCAGTATTTT. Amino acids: CASSLGTRGRADTQYF.

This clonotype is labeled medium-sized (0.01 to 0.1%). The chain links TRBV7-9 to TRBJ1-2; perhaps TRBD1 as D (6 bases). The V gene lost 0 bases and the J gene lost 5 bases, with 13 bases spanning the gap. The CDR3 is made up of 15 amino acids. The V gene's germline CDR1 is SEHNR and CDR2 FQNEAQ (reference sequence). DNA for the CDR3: TGTGCCAGCAGCTTAGCGCCACAGGGACTATATGGCTACACCTTC. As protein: CASSLAPQGLYGYTF.

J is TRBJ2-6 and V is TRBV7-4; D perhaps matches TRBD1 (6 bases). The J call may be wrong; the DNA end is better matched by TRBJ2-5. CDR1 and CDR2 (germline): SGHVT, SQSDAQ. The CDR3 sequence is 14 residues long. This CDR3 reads CASSLGGLQETQYF. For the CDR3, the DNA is TGTGCCAGCAGCTTAGGGGGGCTTCAAGAGACCCAGTACTTC.

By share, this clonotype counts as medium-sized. CDR3 residues: CASSLTVNTNSPLHF. CDR3 bases: TGTGCCAGCAGTTTGACAGTTAATACAAATTCACCCCTCCACTTT. The chain couples TRBV12-3 or TRBV12-4 to TRBJ1-6; D might be TRBD1 (5 bases). V was clipped by 3 bases and J by 7 bases, with 13 bases between them. The CDR3 runs 15 residues.

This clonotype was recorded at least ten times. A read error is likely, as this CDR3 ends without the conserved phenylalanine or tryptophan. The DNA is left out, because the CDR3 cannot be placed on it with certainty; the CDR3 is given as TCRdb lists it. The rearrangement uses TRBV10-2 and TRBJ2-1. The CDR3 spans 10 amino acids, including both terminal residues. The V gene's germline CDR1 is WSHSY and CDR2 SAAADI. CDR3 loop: CASSEMEGET.

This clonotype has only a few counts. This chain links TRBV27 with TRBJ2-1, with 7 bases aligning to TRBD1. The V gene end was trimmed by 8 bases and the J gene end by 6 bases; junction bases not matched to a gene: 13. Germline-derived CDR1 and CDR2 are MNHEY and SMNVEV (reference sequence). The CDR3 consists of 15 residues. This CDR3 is CASVNRGLTFNEQFF. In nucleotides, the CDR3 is TGTGCCAGCGTCAACAGGGGTCTTACCTTCAATGAGCAGTTCTTC.

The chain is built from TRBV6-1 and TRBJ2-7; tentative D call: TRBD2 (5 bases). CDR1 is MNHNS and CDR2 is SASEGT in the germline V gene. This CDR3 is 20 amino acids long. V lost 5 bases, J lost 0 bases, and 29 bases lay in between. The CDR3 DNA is TGTGCCAGCAGTCCCCTGGTCGGAGGTGGCGGGCGCCCTAGCTCCTACGAGCAGTACTTC. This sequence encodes CASSPLVGGGGRPSSYEQYF.

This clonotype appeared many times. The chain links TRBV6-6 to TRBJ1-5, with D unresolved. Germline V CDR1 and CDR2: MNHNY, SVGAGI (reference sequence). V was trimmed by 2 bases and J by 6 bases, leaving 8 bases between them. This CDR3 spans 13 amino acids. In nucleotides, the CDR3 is TGTGCCAGCAGTTACATGGCCGGTCAGCCCCAGCATTTT. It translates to CASSYMAGQPQHF.

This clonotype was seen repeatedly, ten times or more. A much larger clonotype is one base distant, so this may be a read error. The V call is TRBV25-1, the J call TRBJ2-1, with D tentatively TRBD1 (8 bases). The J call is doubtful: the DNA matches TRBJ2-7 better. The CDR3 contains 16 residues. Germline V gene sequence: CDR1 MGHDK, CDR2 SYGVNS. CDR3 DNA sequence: TGTGCCAGCAGTGAATTGGGGGGGACAGGTTACAATGAGCAGTACTTC. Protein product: CASSELGGTGYNEQYF.

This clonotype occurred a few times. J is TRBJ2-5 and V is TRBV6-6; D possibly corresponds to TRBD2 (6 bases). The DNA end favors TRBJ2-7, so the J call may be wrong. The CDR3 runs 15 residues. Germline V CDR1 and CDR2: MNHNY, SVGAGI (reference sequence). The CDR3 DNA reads TGTGCCAGCAGTTACTCCCTAGTGGGAGGTTACGAGCAGTACTTC. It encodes CASSYSLVGGYEQYF.

For the CDR3, the DNA is TGTGCCAGTAGAAGACAGGGGGTCACCGGGGAGCTGTTTTTT. Amino acids: CASRRQGVTGELFF. The V call is TRBV19, the J call TRBJ2-2, with 9 bases lining up with TRBD1. CDR1 is LNHDA and CDR2 is SQIVND in the germline V gene (reference sequence). After removal of 6 bases from V and 4 bases from J, the junction contained 3 bases not matched to a gene. This CDR3 contains 14 residues.

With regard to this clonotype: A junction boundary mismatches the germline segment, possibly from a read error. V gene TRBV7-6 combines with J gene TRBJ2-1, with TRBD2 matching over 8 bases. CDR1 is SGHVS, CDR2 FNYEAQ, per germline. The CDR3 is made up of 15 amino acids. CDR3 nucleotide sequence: TGTGCTAGCAGCCCACTAGCGGCAATCTACAATGAGCAGTTCTTC. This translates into CASSPLAAIYNEQFF. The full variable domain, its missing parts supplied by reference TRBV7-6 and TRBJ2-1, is GAGVSQSPRYKVTKRGQDVALRCDPISGHVSLYWYRQALGQGPEFLTYFNYEAQQDKSGLPNDRFSAERPEGSISTLTIQRTEQRDSAMYRCASSPLAAIYNEQFFGPGTRLTVL.

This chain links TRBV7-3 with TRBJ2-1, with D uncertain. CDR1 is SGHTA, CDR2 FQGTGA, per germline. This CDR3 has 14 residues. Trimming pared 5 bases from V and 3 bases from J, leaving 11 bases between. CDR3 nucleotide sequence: TGTGCCAGCAGCGTAGGTGCTGGCTACAATGAGCAGTTCTTC. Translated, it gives CASSVGAGYNEQFF.

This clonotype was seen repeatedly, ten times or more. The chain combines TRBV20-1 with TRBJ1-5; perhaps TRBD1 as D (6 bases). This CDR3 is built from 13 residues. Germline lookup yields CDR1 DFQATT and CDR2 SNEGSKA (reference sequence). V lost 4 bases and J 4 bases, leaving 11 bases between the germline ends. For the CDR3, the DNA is TGCAGTGCTACCCGGACAGAGAATCAGCCCCAGCATTTT. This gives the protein CSATRTENQPQHF.

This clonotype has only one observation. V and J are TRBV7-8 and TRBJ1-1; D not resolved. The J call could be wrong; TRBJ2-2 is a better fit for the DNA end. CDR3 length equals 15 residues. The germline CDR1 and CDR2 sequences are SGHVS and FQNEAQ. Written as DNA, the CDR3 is TGTGCCAGCAGCCCTGGACGCAGGAGCACCGGGGAGCTGTTTTTT. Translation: CASSPGRRSTGELFF.

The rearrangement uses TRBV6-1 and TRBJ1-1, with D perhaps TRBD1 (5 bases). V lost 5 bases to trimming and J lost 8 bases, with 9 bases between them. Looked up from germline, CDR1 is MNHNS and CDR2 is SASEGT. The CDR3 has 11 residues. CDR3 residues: CASSIRAEAFF. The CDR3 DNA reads TGTGCCAGCAGTATCAGGGCAGAAGCTTTCTTT.

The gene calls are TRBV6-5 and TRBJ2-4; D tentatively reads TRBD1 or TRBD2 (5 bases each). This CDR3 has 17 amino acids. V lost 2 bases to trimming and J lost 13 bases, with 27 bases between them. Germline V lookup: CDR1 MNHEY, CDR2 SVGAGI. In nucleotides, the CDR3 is TGTGCCAGCAGTTACACCGCCGGGACCCACTCCTACAATGAGCAGTACTTC. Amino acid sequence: CASSYTAGTHSYNEQYF.

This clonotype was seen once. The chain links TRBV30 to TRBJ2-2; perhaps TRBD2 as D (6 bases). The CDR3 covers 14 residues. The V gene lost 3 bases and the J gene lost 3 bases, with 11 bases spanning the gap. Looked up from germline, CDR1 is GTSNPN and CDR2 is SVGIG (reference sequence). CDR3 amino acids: CAWRGAGYTGELFF. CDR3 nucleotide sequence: TGTGCCTGGAGGGGAGCGGGTTACACCGGGGAGCTGTTTTTT.

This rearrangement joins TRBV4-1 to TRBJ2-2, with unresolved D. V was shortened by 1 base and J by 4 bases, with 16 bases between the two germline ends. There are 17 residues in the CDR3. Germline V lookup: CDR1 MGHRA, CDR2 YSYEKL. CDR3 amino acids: CASSQGWGQNPTGELFF. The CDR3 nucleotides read TGCGCCAGCAGCCAAGGATGGGGTCAGAACCCCACCGGGGAGCTGTTTTTT.

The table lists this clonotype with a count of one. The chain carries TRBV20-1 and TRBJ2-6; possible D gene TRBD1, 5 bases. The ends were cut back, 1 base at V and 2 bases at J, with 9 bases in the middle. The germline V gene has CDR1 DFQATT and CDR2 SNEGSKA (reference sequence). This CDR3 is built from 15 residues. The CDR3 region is CSARVQVTGANVLTF. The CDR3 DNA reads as TGCAGTGCTAGAGTACAGGTGACTGGGGCCAACGTCCTGACTTTC.

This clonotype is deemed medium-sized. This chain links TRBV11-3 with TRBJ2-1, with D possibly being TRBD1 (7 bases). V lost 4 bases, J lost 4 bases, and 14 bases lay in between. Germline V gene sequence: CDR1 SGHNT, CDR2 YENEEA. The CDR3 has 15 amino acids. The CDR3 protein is CASSYQGGSYNEQFF. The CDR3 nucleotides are TGTGCCAGCAGCTATCAGGGGGGATCATACAATGAGCAGTTCTTC.